The 18 T cell receptor beta chains given below trace back to one sample, sequenced in a study of blood T cell repertoires in COVID-19. TCRdb's copy holds only in-frame clones and misses some; the assay was immunoSEQ multiplex PCR. The sample has some 130,000 clones; roughly three quarters are singletons. The sample consisted of peripheral blood. The receptor set was obtained from an older woman with acute or convalescent COVID-19.

This clone showed up many times. The genes are TRBV10-3 and TRBJ2-2; D perhaps matches TRBD1 (6 bases). The germline V gene encodes CDR1 ENHRY and CDR2 SYGVKD. Trimming took 10 bases from V and 2 from J, leaving 14 bases between them. This CDR3 is 14 amino acids long. CDR3 coding DNA: TGTGCCACCGGGACACGTCTAAACACCGGGGAGCTGTTTTTT. Encoded protein: CATGTRLNTGELFF.

This clone was seen only a few times. This CDR3 is also generated by other DNA sequences in the sample. This chain links TRBV5-1 with TRBJ1-2; D ambiguous. Trimming took off 2 bases at V and 2 bases at J, with 7 bases between the two ends. Germline assignment: CDR1 SGHRS and CDR2 YFSETQ. The CDR3 contains 13 residues. DNA of the CDR3: TGCGCCAGCAGCTTAACAGCAAACTATGGCTACACCTTC. Protein product: CASSLTANYGYTF. Complete variable domain (other parts from reference TRBV5-1 and TRBJ1-2): KAGVTQTPRYLIKTRGQQVTLSCSPISGHRSVSWYQQTPGQGLQFLFEYFSETQRNKGNFPGRFSGRQFSNSRSEMNVSTLELGDSALYLCASSLTANYGYTFGSGTRLTVV.

The V call is TRBV7-9, the J call TRBJ1-1, with 7 bases matching TRBD1. The V gene end was trimmed by 2 bases and the J gene end by 1 base; junction bases not matched to a gene: 10. CDR1 and CDR2 (germline): SEHNR, FQNEAQ (reference sequence). The CDR3 consists of 17 residues. The CDR3 coding sequence is TGTGCCAGCAGCTTAACTTGGACAGGAAGGTCGAACACTGAAGCTTTCTTT. Residues: CASSLTWTGRSNTEAFF.

The chain is built from TRBV12-3 or TRBV12-4 and TRBJ2-5, with 10 nucleotides matching TRBD2. Trimming took 8 bases from V and 4 from J; bases not matched to a gene: 4. The CDR3 loop spans 13 amino acids. CDR3 amino acids: CASGSSGRETQYF. The CDR3 DNA follows: TGTGCCAGCGGCTCTAGCGGGAGAGAGACCCAGTACTTC.

The chain employs TRBV4-3 and TRBJ2-7; 12 bases match TRBD2. Trimming at V came to 1 base and at J to 2 bases, leaving 0 bases not matched to a gene. The CDR3 spans 15 residues. CDR1 LGHNA and CDR2 YSLEER come from the germline V gene. Written as DNA, the CDR3 is TGCGCCAGCAGCCAAGGGACTAGCGGGGCCTACGAGCAGTACTTC. It translates to CASSQGTSGAYEQYF.

The V call is TRBV4-1, the J call TRBJ2-7; D is unresolved. Germline loops: CDR1 MGHRA, CDR2 YSYEKL. Trimming removed 0 bases at V and 6 bases at J, with 6 bases between. The CDR3 runs 12 residues. The DNA for the CDR3 is TGCGCCAGCAGCCAAGACTACGGCGAGCAGTACTTC. Its protein is CASSQDYGEQYF.

This clone is termed medium-sized. The chain employs TRBV2 and TRBJ2-1, with 10 positions matching TRBD2. V trimming: 7 bases; J trimming: 4 bases; junction bases outside the gene matches: 4. CDR1 and CDR2 (germline): SNHLY, FYNNEI. The CDR3 has 14 amino acids. Here the CDR3 reads CASNGLAVYNEQFF. The CDR3 DNA reads as TGTGCCAGCAATGGACTAGCGGTATACAATGAGCAGTTCTTC.

This sequence joins TRBV18 and TRBJ2-4; 7 bases are shared with TRBD1. V lost 4 bases, J lost 2 bases, and 5 bases stayed unmatched. Germline CDR1 KGHSH, CDR2 LQKENI. The CDR3 covers 15 residues. CDR3 DNA: TGTGCCAGCTCACTATGGGACAGTCCCAAAAACATTCAGTACTTC. Protein: CASSLWDSPKNIQYF.

As for this clone: At one end the junction does not follow the germline gene, possibly because of a read error. The rearrangement uses TRBV27 and TRBJ2-5; D may be TRBD2 (5 bases). Germline loops: CDR1 MNHEY, CDR2 SMNVEV (reference sequence). The CDR3 has 17 residues. The DNA of the CDR3 is TGTGCCAGCAGTTTGCGGACCCCCTCCGAGGGAAAAGAGACACAGTACTTC. Translating it yields CASSLRTPSEGKETQYF.

Only a few counts were recorded for this clone. The gene calls are TRBV5-8 and TRBJ2-2; no definite D call. The germline V gene has CDR1 SGHTS and CDR2 YDEGEE. The V and J ends lost 1 base and 1 base respectively, with 8 bases between them. There are 15 residues in the CDR3. This CDR3 is CASSLWAGNTGELFF. CDR3 bases: TGTGCCAGCAGCTTGTGGGCAGGGAACACCGGGGAGCTGTTTTTT.

This clone turned up a few times. This chain joins TRBV28 and TRBJ1-5; 9 nucleotides align to TRBD1. Germline V gene lookup returns CDR1 MDHEN and CDR2 SYDVKM. The CDR3 consists of 14 residues. With V trimmed by 6 bases and J by 5 bases, 5 bases remained unmatched. CDR3 in amino acids: CASSRGQGHQPQHF. The DNA for the CDR3 is TGTGCCAGCAGCCGCGGACAGGGGCATCAGCCCCAGCATTTT.

The V call is TRBV11-2, the J call TRBJ2-2; D is perhaps TRBD2 (5 bases). Per germline, CDR1 SGHAT and CDR2 FQNNGV. V was shortened by 5 bases and J by 6 bases, with 13 bases between the two germline ends. The CDR3 sequence is 14 residues long. The CDR3 region is CASSPLRAAGELFF. The CDR3 nucleotides read TGTGCCAGCAGCCCCCTGCGGGCGGCCGGGGAGCTGTTTTTT.

This rearrangement joins TRBV7-2 to TRBJ1-1; perhaps TRBD1 as D (5 bases). Looked up from germline, CDR1 is SGHTA and CDR2 is FQGNSA. The CDR3 has 13 residues. V was trimmed by 5 bases and J by 1 base, leaving 8 bases between them. The CDR3 nucleotides read TGTGCCAGCAGCAGACAGCCGAACACTGAAGCTTTCTTT. Its protein product is CASSRQPNTEAFF.

The V gene is TRBV28, the J gene TRBJ2-7; 8 nucleotides align to TRBD1. There are 16 residues in the CDR3. V trimming: 0 bases; J trimming: 5 bases; junction bases outside the gene matches: 9. From germline, CDR1 is MDHEN and CDR2 SYDVKM. CDR3 amino acids: CASSLWGQVARDEQYF. CDR3 DNA: TGTGCCAGCAGTTTATGGGGACAGGTGGCTCGAGACGAGCAGTACTTC.

The sample holds a few counts of this clone. This chain uses TRBV6-5 with TRBJ1-2, with TRBD1 matching over 7 bases. Germline V gene sequence: CDR1 MNHEY, CDR2 SVGAGI. The CDR3 runs to 11 residues. Losses at the gene ends were 9 bases for V and 3 bases for J; bases not matched to a gene: 1. The CDR3 reads CASTGDYGYTF. The DNA for the CDR3 is TGTGCCAGTACAGGGGACTATGGCTACACCTTC.

This rearrangement joins TRBV23-1 to TRBJ1-2, with 8 bases lining up with TRBD1. TRBV23-1 is an ORF, and what it does is uncertain. The CDR3 runs 16 residues. V dropped 0 bases and J dropped 8; count of bases not matched to a gene: 11. DNA for the CDR3: TGCGCCAGCAGTCAATCGACAGGGGTTTCGTTCCAGGGCTACACCTTC. This encodes CASSQSTGVSFQGYTF.

The gene calls are TRBV5-5 and TRBJ2-3; TRBD1 aligns across 7 bases. This CDR3 region has 15 residues. Germline CDR1 reads SGHKS; CDR2 reads YYEKEE (reference sequence). V lost 3 bases to trimming and J lost 4 bases; unmatched junction nucleotides: 8. The CDR3 region has the DNA TGTGCCAGCAGCTGGGAAGGGGGCGGCGCAGATACGCAGTATTTT. Residues: CASSWEGGGADTQYF.

The sample holds one count of this clone. The V and J genes are TRBV7-9 and TRBJ1-6; possibly TRBD1 for D (5 bases). CDR1 and CDR2 from the germline V gene are SEHNR and FQNEAQ (reference sequence). V lost 3 bases to trimming and J lost 7 bases, with 10 bases between them. CDR3 size: 14 residues. The CDR3 DNA sequence: TGTGCCAGCAGCTTGGCCCCAGGGAATTCACCCCTCCACTTT. It yields the protein CASSLAPGNSPLHF.